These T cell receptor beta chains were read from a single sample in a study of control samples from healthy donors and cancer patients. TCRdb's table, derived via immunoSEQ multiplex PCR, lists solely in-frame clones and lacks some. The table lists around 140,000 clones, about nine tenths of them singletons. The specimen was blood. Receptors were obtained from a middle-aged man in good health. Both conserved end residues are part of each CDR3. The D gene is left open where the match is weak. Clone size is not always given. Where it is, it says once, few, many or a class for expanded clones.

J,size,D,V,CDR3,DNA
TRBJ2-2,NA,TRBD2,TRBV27,CASSKLAGGPKAGELFF,TGTGCCAGCAGCAAACTAGCGGGGGGGCCGAAGGCCGGGGAGCTGTTTTTT
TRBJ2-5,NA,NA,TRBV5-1,CASSLAGLGETQYF,TGCGCCAGCAGCTTGGCCGGCCTCGGAGAGACCCAGTACTTC
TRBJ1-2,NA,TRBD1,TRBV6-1,CASSDAWDRGLEGYGYTF,TGTGCCAGCAGTGATGCATGGGACAGGGGTCTTGAAGGCTATGGCTACACCTTC
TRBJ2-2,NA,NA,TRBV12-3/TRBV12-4,CASSRDSTGELFF,TGTGCCAGCAGCAGGGACTCCACCGGGGAGCTGTTTTTT
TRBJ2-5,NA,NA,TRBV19,CASSIEAGPETQYF,TGTGCCAGTAGTATAGAAGCAGGGCCAGAGACCCAGTACTTC
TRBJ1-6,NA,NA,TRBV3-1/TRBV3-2,CASSQDLESPLHF,TGTGCCAGCAGCCAAGATCTAGAATCACCCCTCCACTTT
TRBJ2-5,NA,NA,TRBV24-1,CATPGPSETQYF,TGTGCCACCCCCGGGCCTAGCGAGACCCAGTACTTC
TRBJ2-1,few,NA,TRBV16,CASSQSRGPLPEQFF,TGTGCCAGCAGCCAATCTCGCGGCCCCCTCCCTGAGCAGTTCTTC
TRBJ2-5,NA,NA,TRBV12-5,CASGRSGSQETQYF,TGTGCTAGTGGAAGATCGGGGTCACAAGAGACCCAGTACTTC
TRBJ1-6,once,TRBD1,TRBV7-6,CASSSLRDRGQNSPLHF,TGTGCCAGCAGCTCCCTGAGGGACAGGGGGCAAAATTCACCCCTCCACTTT
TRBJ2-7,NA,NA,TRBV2,CASRQETYEQYF,TGTGCCAGTCGACAGGAGACCTACGAGCAGTACTTC
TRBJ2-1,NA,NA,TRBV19,CATKNQPWGEQFF,TGTGCCACCAAGAACCAACCATGGGGTGAGCAGTTCTTC
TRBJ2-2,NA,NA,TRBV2,CASSEIRNTGELFF,TGTGCCAGCAGTGAAATACGGAACACCGGGGAGCTGTTTTTT
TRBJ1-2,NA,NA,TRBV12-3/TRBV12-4,CASSTSVPYGYTF,TGTGCCAGCAGTACGTCAGTCCCCTATGGCTACACCTTC
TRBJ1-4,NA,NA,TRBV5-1,CASSPSGPGEKLFF,TGCGCCAGCAGCCCTAGTGGACCCGGGGAAAAACTGTTTTTT
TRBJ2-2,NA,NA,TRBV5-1,CASSLARVYTGELFF,TGCGCCAGCAGCTTGGCCAGGGTGTACACCGGGGAGCTGTTTTTT
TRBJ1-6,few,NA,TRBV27,CASSFFGVAGLSSSPLHF,TGTGCCAGCAGTTTCTTCGGAGTAGCCGGGCTAAGTAGTTCACCCCTCCACTTT
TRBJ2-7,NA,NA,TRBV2,CASRAHSSYEQYF,TGTGCCAGCAGAGCCCATAGCTCCTACGAGCAGTACTTC
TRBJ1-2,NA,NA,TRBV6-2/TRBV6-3,CASSPPMGTSNYGYTF,TGTGCCAGCAGTCCCCCAATGGGGACGTCTAACTATGGCTACACCTTC
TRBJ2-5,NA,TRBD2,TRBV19,CASSNGRGGRETQYF,TGTGCCAGTAGCAATGGGCGGGGGGGCCGAGAGACCCAGTACTTC
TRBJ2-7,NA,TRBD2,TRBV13,CASSLAPSGGYEQYF,TGTGCCAGCAGCTTAGCCCCTAGCGGGGGATACGAGCAGTACTTC
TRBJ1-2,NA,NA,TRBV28,CASGRRAYGYTF,TGTGCCAGCGGGCGACGGGCATATGGCTACACCTTC